These 8 T cell receptor beta chains were all obtained from the same sample, sequenced in a study of blood T cell repertoires in COVID-19. TCRdb keeps only in-frame clones here, not all; method: immunoSEQ multiplex PCR. Of some 150,000 clones in the sample, 82% were seen once. The sequencing input was peripheral blood. Receptors were obtained from a woman in her 70s with acute or convalescent COVID-19.

This chain links TRBV7-2 with TRBJ1-2; 7 nucleotides agree with TRBD1. CDR1 is SGHTA, CDR2 FQGNSA, per germline. V was clipped by 5 bases and J by 4 bases; unmatched bases: 7. The CDR3 consists of 14 residues. The CDR3, as DNA: TGTGCCAGCAGCCCTCGGACAGGTATCTATGGCTACACCTTC. Amino acids: CASSPRTGIYGYTF.

The V gene is TRBV3-1 (or the pseudogene TRBV3-2), the J gene TRBJ2-1; 11 bases map to TRBD1. V lost 6 bases, J lost 4 bases, and 2 bases stayed unmatched. The CDR3 totals 14 residues. In germline, CDR1 is LGHDT, CDR2 YNNKEL (reference sequence). The CDR3 reads CASRGTGGYNEQFF. The CDR3 DNA reads as TGTGCCAGCAGGGGGACAGGGGGTTACAATGAGCAGTTCTTC.

The gene calls are TRBV7-2 and TRBJ2-1; tentatively, D is TRBD2 (5 bases). CDR1 and CDR2 (germline): SGHTA, FQGNSA. Trimming pared 5 bases from V and 12 bases from J, leaving 11 bases between. This CDR3 comprises 11 residues. Here the CDR3 DNA reads TGTGCCAGCAGCAACCGGGAATCGCAGTTCTTC. As protein: CASSNRESQFF.

This chain uses TRBV7-2 with TRBJ2-3; a possible D gene is TRBD2 (5 bases). V was cut by 1 base and J by 5 bases, with 16 bases left in between. CDR1 and CDR2 (germline): SGHTA, FQGNSA. The CDR3 length is 16 residues. CDR3 loop: CASSLEAAVGGDTQYF. The CDR3 bases are TGTGCCAGCAGCTTAGAAGCGGCAGTAGGTGGAGATACGCAGTATTTT.

The chain has TRBV27 and TRBJ2-7, with D perhaps matching TRBD1 (6 bases). V was trimmed by 6 bases and J by 2 bases, leaving 14 bases between them. The CDR3 covers 14 residues. Germline lookup yields CDR1 MNHEY and CDR2 SMNVEV (reference sequence). CDR3 DNA sequence: TGTGCCAGCAGCGTGGGGGCGGGCCCCTACGAGCAGTACTTC. Its translation is CASSVGAGPYEQYF.

The V call is TRBV29-1, the J call TRBJ2-1, with D possibly TRBD1 on 5 matching bases. The CDR3 covers 14 residues. Trimming removed 6 bases from V and 0 bases from J, with 12 bases in between. Germline V gene sequence: CDR1 SQVTM, CDR2 ANQGSEA. CDR3 coding DNA: TGCAGCGTCGCCACAGGTAACTCCTACAATGAGCAGTTCTTC. The encoded protein is CSVATGNSYNEQFF.

This clone was seen just once. The CDR3 sequence: CASSFGGAQETQYF. As DNA, the CDR3 is TGTGCCAGCAGCTTTGGGGGGGCCCAAGAGACCCAGTACTTC. This chain uses TRBV7-2 with TRBJ2-5; D might be TRBD2 (7 bases). Germline V CDR1 and CDR2: SGHTA, FQGNSA. The CDR3 runs 14 residues. Deletions cut 3 bases from V and 1 base from J, with 9 bases between.

The V gene is TRBV10-3, the J gene TRBJ2-2, with 9 bases that match TRBD2. The CDR3 is made up of 17 amino acids. V shed 2 bases, J shed 2 bases, and the junction held 6 bases outside the gene matches. Germline V gives CDR1 ENHRY, CDR2 SYGVKD. Here the CDR3 DNA reads TGTGCCATCAGTGAGGCCAGACTAGCGGATAACACCGGGGAGCTGTTTTTT. It codes for CAISEARLADNTGELFF.